Shown below are 32 T cell receptor beta chains from a single sample sequenced in a study of CD4 T cells in relation to SARS-CoV-2 and coronaviruses. Profiled with immunoSEQ multiplex PCR; TCRdb holds only in-frame clones, not every one. Here the sample spans 35,000 or so clones, about 79% being singletons. Their antigens are not known. Specimen: naive CD4+ T cells from PBMCs, cultured in vitro. Subset specified: naive CD4+ T cells isolated by negative enrichment. These receptors all come from an adult with COVID-19.

This CDR3 is CASSTDRPTYNEQFF. CDR3 bases: TGTGCCAGCAGTACGGACAGACCCACCTACAATGAGCAGTTCTTC. This chain links TRBV6-6 with TRBJ2-1; D might be TRBD1 (6 bases). The germline V and J ends were trimmed by 5 bases and 2 bases, with 13 bases remaining between them. This CDR3 is 15 amino acids long. CDR1 is MNHNY, CDR2 SVGAGI, per germline (reference sequence).

The V gene is TRBV18, the J gene TRBJ2-3; D might be TRBD1 (6 bases). The CDR3 covers 16 residues. Germline loops: CDR1 KGHSH, CDR2 LQKENI. Deletions cut 2 bases from V and 3 bases from J, with 15 bases between. CDR3 protein: CASSPRQEGFTDTQYF. The CDR3, as DNA: TGTGCCAGCTCACCAAGACAGGAAGGCTTTACAGATACGCAGTATTTT.

V is TRBV12-3 or TRBV12-4 and J is TRBJ2-7; D gene uncertain. Trimming removed 6 bases at V and 5 bases at J, with 14 bases between. The length of the CDR3 is 13 residues. The CDR3 DNA reads as TGTGCCAGCAGGACCCAAGGGTTCAACGAGCAGTACTTC. It is translated as CASRTQGFNEQYF.

The chain is built from TRBV20-1 and TRBJ2-5; 8 bases map to TRBD2. CDR1 DFQATT and CDR2 SNEGSKA come from the germline V gene (reference sequence). This CDR3 contains 14 residues. V lost 3 bases and J lost 6; bases outside the gene matches: 9. CDR3 bases: TGCAGTGCTAGTGTTAGCGGGAACCGGAAGACCCAGTACTTC. It specifies CSASVSGNRKTQYF.

The V and J genes are TRBV4-1 and TRBJ1-5; TRBD1 is a possible D gene (5 bases). Trimming shortened V by 3 bases and J by 7 bases, and 10 bases separated the two germline ends. Germline loops: CDR1 MGHRA, CDR2 YSYEKL. The CDR3 loop spans 13 amino acids. The CDR3 coding sequence is TGCGCCAGCAGCCAGGTAAGGGACCAGCCCCAGCATTTT. It translates to CASSQVRDQPQHF.

This sequence joins TRBV7-9 and TRBJ1-2; 7 bases agree with TRBD1. Germline lookup yields CDR1 SEHNR and CDR2 FQNEAQ (reference sequence). The V segment lost 2 bases and the J segment 3 bases; nucleotides outside the gene matches: 12. CDR3 length: 17 residues. As DNA, the CDR3 is TGTGCCAGCAGCTTAACGGCAGGGGGTCACGGCGACTATGGCTACACCTTC. Residues: CASSLTAGGHGDYGYTF.

V gene TRBV9 combines with J gene TRBJ2-5; 7 bases are shared with TRBD2. V trimming: 4 bases; J trimming: 5 bases; junction bases outside the gene matches: 5. CDR3 length: 13 amino acids. CDR1 and CDR2 from the germline V gene are SGDLS and YYNGEE. The CDR3 nucleotides are TGTGCCAGCAGCCTGACTAGCTTGGAGACCCAGTACTTC. Encoded protein: CASSLTSLETQYF. Variable domain in full (rest from reference TRBV9 and TRBJ2-5): DSGVTQTPKHLITATGQRVTLRCSPRSGDLSVYWYQQSLDQGLQFLIQYYNGEERAKGNILERFSAQQFPDLHSELNLSSLELGDSALYFCASSLTSLETQYFGPGTRLLVL.

The rearrangement links TRBV5-1 to TRBJ2-1, with D possibly being TRBD2 (6 bases). There are 15 residues in the CDR3. Germline V lookup: CDR1 SGHRS, CDR2 YFSETQ. Trimming removed 4 bases from V and 2 bases from J, with 13 bases in between. CDR3 region: CASSPGRTTYNEQFF. The CDR3 nucleotides are TGCGCCAGCAGCCCCGGACGGACTACCTACAATGAGCAGTTCTTC.

The genes are TRBV5-1 and TRBJ2-1, with 9 bases matching TRBD2. The junction had 4 bases not matched to a gene; V was cut back by 3 bases and J by 3 bases. There are 15 residues in the CDR3. The germline V gene encodes CDR1 SGHRS and CDR2 YFSETQ. The CDR3 DNA is TGCGCCAGCAGCTCAATAGCGGGAGTCTACAATGAGCAGTTCTTC. The encoded protein is CASSSIAGVYNEQFF.

The V and J genes are TRBV7-9 and TRBJ2-1; 12 nucleotides match TRBD2. Looked up from germline, CDR1 is SEHNR and CDR2 is FQNEAQ (reference sequence). The CDR3 has 14 amino acids. J lost 8 bases, V lost 11 bases, and 10 bases had no gene match. DNA of the CDR3: TGTGCCTCCAGAGTCCTAGCGGGAGGGGATGAGCAGTTCTTC. This gives the protein CASRVLAGGDEQFF.

This sequence joins TRBV10-3 and TRBJ2-7; 8 nucleotides line up with TRBD1. This CDR3 has 14 amino acids. Germline CDR1 ENHRY, CDR2 SYGVKD. With V trimmed by 4 bases and J by 2 bases, 4 bases remained unmatched. This chain's CDR3 is CAISGGTGPYEQYF. The CDR3 DNA sequence: TGTGCCATCAGTGGAGGGACAGGACCCTACGAGCAGTACTTC.

The chain has TRBV5-1 and TRBJ1-1, with D unclear. The germline gives CDR1 SGHRS, CDR2 YFSETQ. V shed 5 bases and J shed 0 bases, with 11 bases lying between them. This CDR3 has 14 amino acids. DNA of the CDR3: TGCGCCAGCAGGCTCTCTGGGCTGAACACTGAAGCTTTCTTT. Translating it yields CASRLSGLNTEAFF.

This rearrangement joins TRBV30 to TRBJ1-1; D ambiguous. The germline V and J ends were trimmed by 0 bases and 6 bases, with 5 bases remaining between them. Germline CDR1 reads GTSNPN; CDR2 reads SVGIG (reference sequence). The CDR3 has 11 residues. CDR3: CAWSVLAEAFF. The CDR3 nucleotides read TGTGCCTGGAGTGTACTCGCTGAAGCTTTCTTT.

The chain is built from TRBV28 and TRBJ2-7; 8 bases are shared with TRBD1. The CDR3 is 14 residues long. Germline CDR1 and CDR2: MDHEN and SYDVKM. Germline trimming cut 10 bases from V and 4 bases from J; bases unmatched to any gene: 12. CDR3 DNA: TGTGCCATCAGCCCCGGGACAGGCCTTTACGAGCAGTACTTC. It encodes CAISPGTGLYEQYF. The entire variable domain, with the rest obtained from reference TRBV28 and TRBJ2-7, is as follows: DVKVTQSSRYLVKRTGEKVFLECVQDMDHENMFWYRQDPGLGLRLIYFSYDVKMKEKGDIPEGYSVSREKKERFSLILESASTNQTSMYLCAISPGTGLYEQYFGPGTRLTVT.

The V and J genes are TRBV7-7 and TRBJ2-1; 10 nucleotides line up with TRBD2. Germline trimming cut 2 bases from V and 7 bases from J; bases unmatched to any gene: 5. The CDR3 totals 15 residues. The V gene's germline CDR1 is SSHAT and CDR2 FNYEAQ (reference sequence). For the CDR3, the DNA is TGTGCCAGCAGCTTAACTAGCGGGAATCTGAATGAGCAGTTCTTC. This sequence encodes CASSLTSGNLNEQFF.

J is TRBJ2-3 and V is TRBV27, with a weak D call TRBD2 (5 bases). This CDR3 is built from 15 residues. Germline CDR1 reads MNHEY; CDR2 reads SMNVEV (reference sequence). Deletions cut 2 bases from V and 1 base from J, with 10 bases between. Here the CDR3 reads CASSLEGRGTDTQYF. The DNA for the CDR3 is TGTGCCAGCAGTTTAGAGGGCCGGGGCACAGATACGCAGTATTTT.

The chain has TRBV28 and TRBJ2-3; perhaps TRBD2 as D (6 bases). The CDR3 is 12 amino acids. Germline assignment: CDR1 MDHEN and CDR2 SYDVKM. V shed 4 bases and J shed 9 bases, with 11 bases lying between them. This CDR3 is CASSSVLATQYF. CDR3 nucleotides: TGTGCCAGCAGTTCCGTGCTAGCGACGCAGTATTTT.

The DNA for the CDR3 is TGTGCCAGTAGTACCCCAGGTCGGGTAGGAGACTACGAGCAGTACTTC. Protein: CASSTPGRVGDYEQYF. V is TRBV19 and J is TRBJ2-7; D is unresolved. V lost 4 bases, J lost 3 bases, and 19 bases lay in between. The CDR3 extends over 16 amino acids. Germline assignment: CDR1 LNHDA and CDR2 SQIVND (reference sequence).

This chain uses TRBV5-6 with TRBJ1-6; no definite D call. The V and J ends lost 0 bases and 8 bases respectively, with 18 bases between them. Germline CDR1 is SGHDT and CDR2 is YYEEEE. The CDR3 totals 17 residues. The CDR3 DNA reads TGTGCCAGCAGCTTGGCCGTTAGGCCTCGGGTTGATTCACCCCTCCACTTT. Encoded protein: CASSLAVRPRVDSPLHF. Full variable domain (missing parts from reference TRBV5-6 and TRBJ1-6): DAGVTQSPTHLIKTRGQQVTLRCSPKSGHDTVSWYQQALGQGPQFIFQYYEEEERQRGNFPDRFSGHQFPNYSSELNVNALLLGDSALYLCASSLAVRPRVDSPLHFGNGTRLTVT.

As DNA, the CDR3 is TGCAGCGTTGAAGATCTTATATTGGGGATGAGGGAAAACTATGGCTACACCTTC. Translation gives CSVEDLILGMRENYGYTF. This chain uses TRBV29-1 with TRBJ1-2; D not certain. Germline V gene sequence: CDR1 SQVTM, CDR2 ANQGSEA. Between the trimmed V and J ends, which lost 0 bases and 2 bases, there was a span of 22 bases. There are 18 residues in the CDR3.

This rearrangement joins TRBV5-8 to TRBJ1-5; no clear D gene. V was trimmed by 0 bases and J by 0 bases, leaving 7 bases between them. Germline lookup yields CDR1 SGHTS and CDR2 YDEGEE. CDR3 length equals 15 residues. Here the CDR3 reads CASSLGYGSNQPQHF. In DNA, the CDR3 is TGTGCCAGCAGCTTGGGATACGGTAGCAATCAGCCCCAGCATTTT.

The chain recombines TRBV28 with TRBJ2-2; no reliable D call. This CDR3 region has 14 residues. CDR1 is MDHEN and CDR2 is SYDVKM in the germline V gene. Trimming took off 7 bases at V and 0 bases at J, with 9 bases between the two ends. For the CDR3, the DNA is TGTGCCAGCAACTTAGGGACGAACACCGGGGAGCTGTTTTTT. Its protein product is CASNLGTNTGELFF.

This clone was picked up a small number of times. This chain joins TRBV9 and TRBJ2-2, with TRBD1 as a possible D gene (6 bases). V lost 5 bases and J lost 5, with 10 bases in between. The germline CDR1 and CDR2 sequences are SGDLS and YYNGEE. The CDR3 is 13 amino acids. CDR3 sequence reads: CASRDSITGELFF. The CDR3 bases are TGTGCCAGCAGGGACAGTATTACCGGGGAGCTGTTTTTT.

This clone was seen more than once but under ten times. The chain combines TRBV7-9 with TRBJ2-5; 7 bases are shared with TRBD2. Germline V gene lookup returns CDR1 SEHNR and CDR2 FQNEAQ (reference sequence). The CDR3 runs to 15 residues. Trimming cost V 5 bases and J 1 base; bases outside gene matches: 7. CDR3 nucleotides: TGTGCCAGCAGCCCCGCGGGACTACCCCAAGAGACCCAGTACTTC. This sequence encodes CASSPAGLPQETQYF. The full variable domain, its missing parts supplied by reference TRBV7-9 and TRBJ2-5, is DTGVSQNPRHKITKRGQNVTFRCDPISEHNRLYWYRQTLGQGPEFLTYFQNEAQLEKSRLLSDRFSAERPKGSFSTLEIQRTEQGDSAMYLCASSPAGLPQETQYFGPGTRLLVL.

CDR3 bases: TGCAGCGTTGGCCCTCTCGGAGGGGAGCAGTACTTC. Protein product: CSVGPLGGEQYF. V gene TRBV29-1 combines with J gene TRBJ2-7; D is perhaps TRBD2 (6 bases). This CDR3 is built from 12 residues. The ends were cut back, 4 bases at V and 7 bases at J, with 14 bases in the middle. Germline loops: CDR1 SQVTM, CDR2 ANQGSEA.

This clone was counted a single time. V and J are TRBV23-1 and TRBJ1-1; D uncertain. TRBV23-1 carries the ORF label, with uncertain function. The CDR3 runs 16 residues. Deletions cut 6 bases from V and 0 bases from J, with 17 bases between. Here the CDR3 reads CASSKPTYRVNTEAFF. As DNA, the CDR3 is TGCGCCAGCAGCAAGCCGACATATAGGGTGAACACTGAAGCTTTCTTT.

The chain is built from TRBV15 and TRBJ2-7; 9 bases align to TRBD1. V lost 4 bases to trimming and J lost 4 bases; unmatched junction nucleotides: 8. Germline V gene sequence: CDR1 LNHNV, CDR2 YYDKDF (reference sequence). The CDR3 runs 15 residues. The CDR3 loop reads CATSKLGTGRYEQYF. The CDR3 DNA reads as TGTGCCACCAGCAAGCTCGGGACAGGGCGTTACGAGCAGTACTTC.

Here the CDR3 DNA reads TGCGCCAGCACCGGACAGGCAACTAATGAAAAACTGTTTTTT. Its translation: CASTGQATNEKLFF. The rearrangement links TRBV10-2 to TRBJ1-4, with 7 nucleotides matching TRBD1. J was trimmed by 0 bases and V by 7 bases; bases with no gene match: 2. The CDR3 sequence is 14 residues long. Germline V gives CDR1 WSHSY, CDR2 SAAADI.

The chain joins TRBV3-1 (or the pseudogene TRBV3-2) to TRBJ2-3; 9 bases match TRBD2. CDR1 and CDR2 from the germline V gene are LGHDT and YNNKEL (reference sequence). This CDR3 region has 17 residues. The junction had 10 bases not matched to a gene; V was cut back by 3 bases and J by 3 bases. In nucleotides, the CDR3 is TGTGCCAGCAGCCATATTAGTGGCGGGAGGGGGACAGATACGCAGTATTTT. Residues: CASSHISGGRGTDTQYF.

In this sample, this clone turned up a few times. The chain combines TRBV7-9 with TRBJ2-2; D is possibly TRBD2 (6 bases). The CDR3 is made up of 17 amino acids. Trimming removed 4 bases at V and 3 bases at J, with 18 bases between. The germline CDR1 and CDR2 sequences are SEHNR and FQNEAQ (reference sequence). As DNA, the CDR3 is TGTGCCAGCAGCTCAACGCCCGCGGGACTTGACACCGGGGAGCTGTTTTTT. Translating gives CASSSTPAGLDTGELFF.

The chain combines TRBV4-2 with TRBJ2-3; 8 bases fit TRBD2. The length of the CDR3 is 15 residues. With V trimmed by 4 bases and J by 1 base, 4 bases remained unmatched. Germline V CDR1 and CDR2: LGHNA, YNFKEQ. DNA for the CDR3: TGTGCCAGCAGCCGGGCAGCGGGAGGCACAGATACGCAGTATTTT. This sequence encodes CASSRAAGGTDTQYF.

The V call is TRBV14, the J call TRBJ2-7; the D is unclear. The CDR3 contains 16 residues. Germline-derived CDR1 and CDR2 are SGHDN and FVKESK. Between the trimmed V and J ends, which lost 4 bases and 6 bases, there was a span of 22 bases. DNA for the CDR3: TGTGCCAGCAGCCCCTCAATCGGATTACCGACAACCGAGCAGTACTTC. It is translated as CASSPSIGLPTTEQYF.